This T cell receptor beta chain is from a study of Ad26.COV2.S vaccination and SARS-CoV-2 variants. Points from the study as a whole: Vaccinees displayed broader spike-specific TCR repertoires than placebo recipients. An underestimation of total T cell responses may have resulted from the TCR breadth and depth analyses.

Clones were read by immunoSEQ multiplex PCR, and TCRdb kept only the in-frame ones, dropping some. The table includes 300,000 to 350,000 clones, approximately 90% detected once. As for this clone: As yet, its antigen is unknown.

Treatment in this sample: roughly 19 received Ad26.COV2.S at low or high dose, single or two shots; about 5 received placebo; per-sample allocation not given. The study sampled participants on day 63 after the first vaccine or placebo injection. The J segment lost 0 bases and the V segment lost 1 base, leaving 3 bases of the junction unmatched. This CDR3 region has 16 residues. CDR1 is SGHVS and CDR2 is FQNEAQ in the germline V gene. The V call is TRBV7-8, the J call TRBJ1-5; 7 positions match TRBD1. This clonotype originated in a person aged 18-60 years who received the Ad26.COV2.S COVID-19 vaccine or a placebo. The sample here was peripheral blood, taken in a trial of Ad26.COV2.S vaccine versus placebo. CDR3 residues: CASSLGQGHSNQPQHF. The CDR3 DNA reads TGTGCCAGCAGCTTAGGACAGGGACATAGCAATCAGCCCCAGCATTTT.